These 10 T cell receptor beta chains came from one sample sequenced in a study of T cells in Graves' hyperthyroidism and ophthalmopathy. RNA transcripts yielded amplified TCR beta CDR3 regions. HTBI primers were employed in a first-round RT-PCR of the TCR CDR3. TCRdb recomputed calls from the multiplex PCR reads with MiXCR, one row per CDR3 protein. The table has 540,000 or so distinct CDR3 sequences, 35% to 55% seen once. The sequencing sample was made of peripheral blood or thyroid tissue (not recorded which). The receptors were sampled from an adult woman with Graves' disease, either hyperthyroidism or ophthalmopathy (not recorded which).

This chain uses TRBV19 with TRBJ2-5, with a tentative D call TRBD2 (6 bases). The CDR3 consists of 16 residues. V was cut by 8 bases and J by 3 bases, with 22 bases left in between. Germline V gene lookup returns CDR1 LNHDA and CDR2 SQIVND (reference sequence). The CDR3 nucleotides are TGTGCCAGTTCCCTATTGGGAGGTCTCGGGAAAGAGACCCAGTACTTC. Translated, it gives CASSLLGGLGKETQYF.

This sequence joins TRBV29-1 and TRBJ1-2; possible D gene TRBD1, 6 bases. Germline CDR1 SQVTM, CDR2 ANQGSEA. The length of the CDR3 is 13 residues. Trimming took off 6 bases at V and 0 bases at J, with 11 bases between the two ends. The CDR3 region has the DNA TGCAGCGTATGGGACACCTCTAACTATGGCTACACCTTC. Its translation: CSVWDTSNYGYTF.

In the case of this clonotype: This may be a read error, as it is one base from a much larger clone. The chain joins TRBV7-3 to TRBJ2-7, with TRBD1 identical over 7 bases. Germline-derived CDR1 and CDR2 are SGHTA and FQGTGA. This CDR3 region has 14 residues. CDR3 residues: CASSQPGQFHERYF. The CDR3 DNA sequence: TGCGCCAGCAGCCAACCGGGACAGTTCCACGAGCGGTACTTC.

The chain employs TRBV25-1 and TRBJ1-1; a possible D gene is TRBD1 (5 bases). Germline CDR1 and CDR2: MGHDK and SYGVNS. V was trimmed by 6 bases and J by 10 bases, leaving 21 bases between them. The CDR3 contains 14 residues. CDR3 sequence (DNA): TGTGCCAGCAGCGGATCCCGGGACGGGTACCCAGCTTTCTTT. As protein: CASSGSRDGYPAFF.

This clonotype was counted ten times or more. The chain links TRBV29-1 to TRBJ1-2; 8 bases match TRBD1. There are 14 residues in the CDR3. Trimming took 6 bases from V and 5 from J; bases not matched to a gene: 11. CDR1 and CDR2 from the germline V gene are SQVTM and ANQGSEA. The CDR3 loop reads CSVADGQGPYGYTF. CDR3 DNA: TGCAGCGTCGCAGATGGACAGGGACCTTATGGCTACACCTTC. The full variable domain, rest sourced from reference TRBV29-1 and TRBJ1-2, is SAVISQKPSRDICQRGTSLTIQCQVDSQVTMMFWYRQQPGQSLTLIATANQGSEATYESGFVIDKFPISRPNLTFSTLTVSNMSPEDSSIYLCSVADGQGPYGYTFGSGTRLTVV.

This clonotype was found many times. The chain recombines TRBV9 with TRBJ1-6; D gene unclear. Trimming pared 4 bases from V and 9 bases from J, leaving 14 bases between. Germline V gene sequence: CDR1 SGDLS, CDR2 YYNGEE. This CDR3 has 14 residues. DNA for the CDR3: TGTGCCAGCAGCACTAGTAGTTTTAGTTCACCCCTCCACTTT. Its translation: CASSTSSFSSPLHF.

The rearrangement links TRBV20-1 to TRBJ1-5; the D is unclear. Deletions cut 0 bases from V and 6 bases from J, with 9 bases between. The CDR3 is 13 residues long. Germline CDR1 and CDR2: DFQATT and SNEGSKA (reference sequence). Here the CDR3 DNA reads TGCAGTGCTAGAGATCTCGGGCGTCAGCCCCAGCATTTT. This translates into CSARDLGRQPQHF.

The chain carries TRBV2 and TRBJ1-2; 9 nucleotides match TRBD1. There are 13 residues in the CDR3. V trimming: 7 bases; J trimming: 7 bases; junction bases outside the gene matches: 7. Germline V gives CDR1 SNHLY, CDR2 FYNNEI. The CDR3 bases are TGTGCCAGCAAGGGGACAGGGACACGTGGCTACACCTTC. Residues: CASKGTGTRGYTF. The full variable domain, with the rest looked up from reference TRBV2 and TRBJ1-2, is EPEVTQTPSHQVTQMGQEVILRCVPISNHLYFYWYRQILGQKVEFLVSFYNNEISEKSEIFDDQFSVERPDGSNFTLKIRSTKLEDSAMYFCASKGTGTRGYTFGSGTRLTVV.

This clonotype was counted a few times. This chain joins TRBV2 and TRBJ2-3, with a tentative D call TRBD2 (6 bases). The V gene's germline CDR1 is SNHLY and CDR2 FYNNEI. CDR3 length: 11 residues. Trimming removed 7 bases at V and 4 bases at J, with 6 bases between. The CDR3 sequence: CASTGADTQYF. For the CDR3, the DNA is TGTGCCAGCACGGGGGCAGATACGCAGTATTTT.

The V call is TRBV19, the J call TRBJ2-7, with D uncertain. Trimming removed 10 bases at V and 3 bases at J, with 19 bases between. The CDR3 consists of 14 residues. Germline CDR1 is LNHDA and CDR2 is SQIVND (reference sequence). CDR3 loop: CATSSMKPSYEQYF. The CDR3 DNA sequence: TGTGCCACCAGTAGTATGAAACCGAGCTACGAGCAGTACTTC.